Listed here are 30 T cell receptor beta chains from one sample, sequenced in a study of breast tumors, draining lymph nodes, adjacent tissues. Samples came from axillary lymph nodes draining the breast cancer. TCRdb used MiXCR to reprocess the multiplex PCR reads, holding one entry per CDR3 protein. The data show under 150,000 distinct CDR3 sequences, just under 20% seen once. Source material: axillary lymph node tissue. These receptor sequences come from a female donor with breast cancer. Some clones in this sample may be carry-over from other donors' samples.

This clonotype was counted at least ten times. The rearrangement joins TRBV3-1 to TRBJ1-5; TRBD1 might be the D (5 bases). Trimming took 4 bases from V and 6 from J, leaving 10 bases between them. The CDR3 covers 13 residues. Germline CDR1 and CDR2: LGHDT and YNNKEL (reference sequence). CDR3 nucleotides: TGTGCCAGCAGCCGGGGCCGCGGTCAGCCCCAGCATTTT. It specifies CASSRGRGQPQHF.

The sample holds many counts of this clonotype. The chain uses TRBV10-3 and TRBJ2-1; D gene ambiguous. The CDR3 length is 15 residues. V lost 2 bases, J lost 0 bases, and 8 bases lay in between. Germline V gene sequence: CDR1 ENHRY, CDR2 SYGVKD. CDR3 sequence (DNA): TGTGCCATCAGTGAGGACTCCCCCTCCTACAATGAGCAGTTCTTC. Its protein product is CAISEDSPSYNEQFF.

In its sample, this clonotype was seen once. This may be a read error: a much more frequent sequence differs by one nucleotide. This sequence joins TRBV7-9 and TRBJ2-1; D possibly corresponds to TRBD1 (6 bases). The V end lost 5 bases, the J end lost 4 bases, and 21 bases lay between the germline ends. The CDR3 runs to 17 residues. CDR1 is SEHNR and CDR2 is FQNEAQ in the germline V gene (reference sequence). CDR3 coding DNA: TGTGCCAGCAGCCCTGGGAGAGGCAGGGGTTCTTACAATGAGCAGTTCTTC. Amino acid sequence: CASSPGRGRGSYNEQFF.

In its sample, this clonotype was seen many times. This chain's CDR3 is CASSVAGGGGQPQHF. The CDR3 DNA sequence: TGTGCCAGCAGCGTAGCGGGGGGGGGTGGACAGCCCCAGCATTTT. The chain uses TRBV9 and TRBJ1-5; weak D call: TRBD1 (5 bases). CDR3 size: 15 residues. The germline V gene has CDR1 SGDLS and CDR2 YYNGEE. Deletions cut 0 bases from V and 7 bases from J, with 14 bases between.

This clonotype was seen ten or more times. This sequence joins TRBV20-1 and TRBJ1-2, with D unresolved. This CDR3 has 12 residues. From germline, CDR1 is DFQATT and CDR2 SNEGSKA (reference sequence). V was shortened by 5 bases and J by 4 bases, with 11 bases between the two germline ends. The CDR3 DNA reads as TGCAGTGCTCCCAGTCCCGGCTATGGCTACACCTTC. Translating gives CSAPSPGYGYTF.

As concerns this clonotype: A single base separates this from a much larger clone, so it may be a read error. The chain recombines TRBV7-2 with TRBJ2-2; no clear D. CDR3 length: 12 amino acids. The germline CDR1 and CDR2 sequences are SGHTA and FQGNSA. Trimming removed 8 bases at V and 5 bases at J, with 9 bases between. Written as DNA, the CDR3 is TGTGCCAGCGGCACCGTGACCGGGGAGCTGTTTTTT. Its translation: CASGTVTGELFF.

This clonotype was recorded once. At one end, the junction sequence differs from germline, possibly due to a read error. The chain is built from TRBV28 and TRBJ2-1; 10 nucleotides match TRBD1. CDR1 MDHEN and CDR2 SYDVKM come from the germline V gene. The CDR3 has 15 amino acids. CDR3 protein: CASSSGQGFRNEQSF. The CDR3 DNA follows: TGTGCCAGCAGTTCGGGACAGGGGTTTCGTAATGAGCAGTCCTTC.

Concerning this clonotype: A much larger clone lies one base from this, so it may be a read error. The chain recombines TRBV11-3 with TRBJ2-2, with D perhaps TRBD2 (5 bases). The CDR3 has 15 amino acids. Germline values: CDR1 SGHNT, CDR2 YENEEA. The DNA for the CDR3 is TGTGCCGGCAGCTGGATGGCCTCGGCGGGCGGGGAGCTGTTTTTT. Translation gives CAGSWMASAGGELFF.

This clonotype appeared many times. The CDR3 DNA sequence: TGCAGCGCCCGGGGGGAGGGGTACGGCTCCTACGAGCAGTACTTC. This sequence encodes CSARGEGYGSYEQYF. The chain couples TRBV29-1 to TRBJ2-7; 7 bases line up with TRBD2. V lost 7 bases and J lost 0; bases outside the gene matches: 12. The CDR3 covers 15 residues. Looked up from germline, CDR1 is SQVTM and CDR2 is ANQGSEA.

As concerns this clonotype: This may be a read error: a much more frequent sequence differs by one nucleotide. This chain links TRBV7-2 with TRBJ2-3, with 7 bases matching TRBD1. In germline, CDR1 is SGHTA, CDR2 FQGNSA. The CDR3 contains 14 residues. CDR3 region: CASSTPTGTDTQCF. CDR3 DNA: TGTGCCAGCAGCACCCCGACGGGGACAGATACGCAGTGTTTT.

Notes on this clonotype: At one end, the junction sequence differs from germline, possibly due to a read error. The chain couples TRBV2 to TRBJ1-2; no clear D. Per the germline V gene, CDR1 is SNHLY and CDR2 is FYNNEI. CDR3 size: 15 residues. CDR3 sequence (DNA): TGTGTCAGCAGTACTAGTCCGTTTTCTAACTATGGCTACACCTTC. Its translation: CVSSTSPFSNYGYTF.

This clonotype was detected ten times or more. This chain joins TRBV7-2 and TRBJ2-5; D not certain. V lost 1 base to trimming and J lost 5 bases, with 14 bases between them. Germline-derived CDR1 and CDR2 are SGHTA and FQGNSA. This CDR3 is 15 amino acids long. The chain's CDR3 is CASSLVSTVGETQYF. DNA for the CDR3: TGTGCCAGCAGCTTAGTGAGCACTGTCGGGGAGACCCAGTACTTC.

This clonotype has more than one count but fewer than ten. A read error may explain this, as a much larger clone is one base away. The chain employs TRBV20-1 and TRBJ2-3; 7 bases line up with TRBD1. In germline, CDR1 is DFQATT, CDR2 SNEGSKA (reference sequence). V lost 5 bases and J lost 5; bases outside the gene matches: 4. This CDR3 comprises 12 residues. CDR3 sequence: CSADPGGDTQYF. CDR3 nucleotide sequence: TGCAGTGCTGACCCAGGGGGAGATACGCAGTATTTT.

This clonotype was seen just once. A read error may be the cause here, since a much bigger clone is one base away. V gene TRBV6-5 combines with J gene TRBJ1-5; D gene unclear. In germline, CDR1 is MNHEY, CDR2 SVGAGI. The V end was cut by 0 bases, the J end by 6 bases, with 12 bases between. The CDR3 runs to 15 residues. CDR3 DNA: TGTGCCAGCAGTTACTCGGTCTGGGGTGGTCAGCCCCAGCATTTT. Its protein product is CASSYSVWGGQPQHF.

The J gene is TRBJ1-2, the V gene TRBV5-4; D perhaps matches TRBD1 (6 bases). Germline V gene lookup returns CDR1 SGHNT and CDR2 YYREEE (reference sequence). V was shortened by 4 bases and J by 4 bases, with 17 bases between the two germline ends. The CDR3 is made up of 15 amino acids. The DNA for the CDR3 is TGTGCCAGCAGCCCCCCCACAGGGAAGGGCTATGGCTACACCTTC. Its translation: CASSPPTGKGYGYTF. Variable domain in full (rest from reference TRBV5-4 and TRBJ1-2): ETGVTQSPTHLIKTRGQQVTLRCSSQSGHNTVSWYQQALGQGPQFIFQYYREEENGRGNFPPRFSGLQFPNYSSELNVNALELDDSALYLCASSPPTGKGYGYTFGSGTRLTVV.

In the case of this clonotype: Being one base from a much bigger clone, this may be a read error. The chain employs TRBV14 and TRBJ2-1; 8 bases line up with TRBD2. The CDR3 contains 16 residues. Germline loops: CDR1 SGHDN, CDR2 FVKESK. The CDR3 loop reads CASSQDAGGSYNGQFF. The CDR3 DNA reads TGTGCCAGCAGCCAGGATGCGGGAGGCTCCTACAATGGGCAGTTCTTC.

This clonotype was found many times. J is TRBJ2-5 and V is TRBV10-3; the D is unclear. V was cut by 4 bases and J by 1 base, with 7 bases left in between. The germline gives CDR1 ENHRY, CDR2 SYGVKD. This CDR3 spans 13 amino acids. The CDR3 region has the DNA TGTGCCATCAGTGTTATGCCCCAAGAGACCCAGTACTTC. Protein sequence: CAISVMPQETQYF.

The chain recombines TRBV27 with TRBJ1-4, with D uncertain. The ends were cut back, 3 bases at V and 7 bases at J, with 24 bases in the middle. This CDR3 is 18 amino acids long. CDR1 is MNHEY, CDR2 SMNVEV, per germline (reference sequence). CDR3 bases: TGTGCCAGCAGTTTCCCGACAAGGGCGGCTTGGTATGGTGAAAAACTGTTTTTT. It encodes CASSFPTRAAWYGEKLFF.

A remark on this clonotype: This may be a read error: a much more frequent sequence differs by one nucleotide. The V gene is TRBV20-1, the J gene TRBJ1-5; D remains unclear. Per germline, CDR1 DFQATT and CDR2 SNEGSKA (reference sequence). CDR3 length: 13 residues. CDR3 nucleotides: TGCGGTGCTAGGAGTCGGAGCAATCAGCCCCAGCATTTT. It encodes CGARSRSNQPQHF.

This clonotype was detected ten times or more. The chain joins TRBV5-1 to TRBJ2-7; 8 bases agree with TRBD2. Looked up from germline, CDR1 is SGHRS and CDR2 is YFSETQ. This CDR3 spans 15 amino acids. V was pared by 1 base and J by 4 bases, with 7 bases of the junction left unmatched. CDR3 sequence reads: CASSLTWTSFYEQYF. The CDR3 DNA sequence: TGCGCCAGCAGCTTGACCTGGACTAGCTTTTACGAGCAGTACTTC.

About this clonotype itself: A much larger clone sits a single nucleotide away, making a read error possible. Here the CDR3 reads CAGSDRGQETQYF. The CDR3 DNA reads as TGCGCCGGCAGTGACAGGGGGCAAGAGACCCAGTACTTC. V is TRBV10-1 and J is TRBJ2-5; TRBD1 agrees at 9 bases. The V gene's germline CDR1 is WNHNN and CDR2 SYGVQD (reference sequence). This CDR3 contains 13 residues.

This clonotype was seen many times. V is TRBV2 and J is TRBJ1-5, with 7 bases fitting TRBD1. CDR3 size: 15 residues. CDR1 and CDR2 from the germline V gene are SNHLY and FYNNEI. The trim removed 7 bases at V and 4 bases at J, leaving 10 bases unmatched. The CDR3 is CASTLNRDSNQPQHF. The CDR3 DNA sequence: TGTGCCAGCACATTGAACCGGGACAGTAATCAGCCCCAGCATTTT.

This clonotype showed up many times. The gene calls are TRBV6-6 and TRBJ2-7; 9 positions match TRBD1. The CDR3 sequence is 13 residues long. The V and J ends lost 8 bases and 5 bases, in that order; junction bases with no gene match: 7. CDR1 is MNHNY and CDR2 is SVGAGI in the germline V gene (reference sequence). The CDR3 coding sequence is TGTGCCAGCGGCCGGGACAGGGACAACGAGCAGTACTTC. It is translated as CASGRDRDNEQYF.

This clonotype showed up many times. The rearrangement joins TRBV5-8 to TRBJ1-2; D is unclear. Looked up from germline, CDR1 is SGHTS and CDR2 is YDEGEE. Trimming cost V 2 bases and J 2 bases, with 7 bases left between them. The CDR3 totals 13 residues. CDR3 loop: CASSFRQNYGYTF. The CDR3 DNA reads as TGTGCCAGCAGCTTCCGGCAGAACTATGGCTACACCTTC.

This clonotype was found many times. The chain joins TRBV7-8 to TRBJ2-3, with 7 bases identical to TRBD2. This CDR3 has 17 amino acids. V lost 5 bases to trimming and J lost 0 bases; unmatched junction nucleotides: 11. Per germline, CDR1 SGHVS and CDR2 FQNEAQ. CDR3 coding DNA: TGTGCCAGCAGCCGAAGCGGGGACCCCACTAGCACAGATACGCAGTATTTT. Translated, it gives CASSRSGDPTSTDTQYF.

This clonotype has ten or more counts. The V call is TRBV6-1, the J call TRBJ1-2, with a weak D call TRBD1 (5 bases). With 1 base removed from V and 8 bases from J, the gap between germline ends came to 17 bases. CDR1 and CDR2 from the germline V gene are MNHNS and SASEGT. This CDR3 region has 15 residues. The CDR3 sequence is CASSEVGHFPGGYTF. CDR3 bases: TGTGCCAGCAGTGAAGTTGGACACTTCCCGGGGGGCTACACCTTC.

This clonotype was seen many times. V usage is TRBV20-1 and J usage is TRBJ2-3; a weak D match, TRBD1 (5 bases). Germline CDR1 DFQATT, CDR2 SNEGSKA (reference sequence). Trimming took 6 bases from V and 4 from J, leaving 11 bases between them. The CDR3 runs 12 residues. CDR3 nucleotides: TGCAGTGCCGCCAGGGTTGCAGATACGCAGTATTTT. Its protein product is CSAARVADTQYF.

A note on this clonotype: It is likely a read error, because the conserved phenylalanine at the end of the CDR3 is missing. The chain uses TRBV11-1 and TRBJ2-5, with 9 bases matching TRBD1. V dropped 5 bases and J dropped 2; count of bases not matched to a gene: 6. Germline-derived CDR1 and CDR2 are SGHAT and FQDESV (reference sequence). The CDR3 loop spans 15 amino acids. CDR3 loop: CASSPDRGPQETQYS. The CDR3 DNA reads TGTGCCAGCAGCCCGGACAGGGGTCCACAAGAGACCCAGTACTCC.

There are many counts of this clonotype. The chain combines TRBV7-6 with TRBJ2-1; TRBD2 matches at 9 bases. V was pared by 1 base and J by 7 bases, with 5 bases of the junction left unmatched. There are 15 residues in the CDR3. The germline V gene encodes CDR1 SGHVS and CDR2 FNYEAQ. The CDR3 DNA follows: TGTGCCAGCAGCTTAGGCGGGGGGGTAGAAAATGAGCAGTTCTTC. Protein sequence: CASSLGGGVENEQFF. Full variable domain (missing parts from reference TRBV7-6 and TRBJ2-1): GAGVSQSPRYKVTKRGQDVALRCDPISGHVSLYWYRQALGQGPEFLTYFNYEAQQDKSGLPNDRFSAERPEGSISTLTIQRTEQRDSAMYRCASSLGGGVENEQFFGPGTRLTVL.

The table lists this clonotype with many counts. DNA for the CDR3: TGTGCCAGCAGCGTGGGAGTCACCGGGGAGCTGTTTTTT. It codes for CASSVGVTGELFF. The chain combines TRBV9 with TRBJ2-2, with TRBD2 as a possible D gene (5 bases). The length of the CDR3 is 13 residues. V dropped 2 bases and J dropped 4 bases, with 6 bases sitting between them. Germline V gene sequence: CDR1 SGDLS, CDR2 YYNGEE.